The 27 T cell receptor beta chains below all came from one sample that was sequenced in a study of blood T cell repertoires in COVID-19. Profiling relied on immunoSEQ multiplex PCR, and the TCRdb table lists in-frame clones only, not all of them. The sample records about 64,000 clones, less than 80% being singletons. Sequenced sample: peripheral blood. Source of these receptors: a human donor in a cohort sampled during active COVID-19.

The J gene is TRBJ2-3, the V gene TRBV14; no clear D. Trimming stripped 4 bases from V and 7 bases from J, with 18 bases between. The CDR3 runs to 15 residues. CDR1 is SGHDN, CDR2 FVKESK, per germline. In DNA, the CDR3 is TGTGCCAGCAGCCCGGCCGTACTACCACCTTATACGCAGTATTTT. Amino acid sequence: CASSPAVLPPYTQYF. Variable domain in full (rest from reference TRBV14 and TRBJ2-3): EAGVTQFPSHSVIEKGQTVTLRCDPISGHDNLYWYRRVMGKEIKFLLHFVKESKQDESGMPNNRFLAERTGGTYSTLKVQPAELEDSGVYFCASSPAVLPPYTQYFGPGTRLTVL.

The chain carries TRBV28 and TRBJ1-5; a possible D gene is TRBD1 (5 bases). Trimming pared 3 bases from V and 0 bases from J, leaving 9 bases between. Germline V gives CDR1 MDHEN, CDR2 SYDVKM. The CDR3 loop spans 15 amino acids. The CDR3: CASSFQGASNQPQHF. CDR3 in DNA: TGTGCCAGCAGTTTCCAGGGCGCTAGCAATCAGCCCCAGCATTTT.

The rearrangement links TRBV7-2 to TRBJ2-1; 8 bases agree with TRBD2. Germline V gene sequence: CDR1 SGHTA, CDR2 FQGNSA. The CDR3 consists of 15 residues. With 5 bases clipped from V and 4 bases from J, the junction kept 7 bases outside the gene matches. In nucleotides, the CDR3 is TGTGCCAGCAGCCAGACTAGCGAAAATTACAATGAGCAGTTCTTC. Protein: CASSQTSENYNEQFF.

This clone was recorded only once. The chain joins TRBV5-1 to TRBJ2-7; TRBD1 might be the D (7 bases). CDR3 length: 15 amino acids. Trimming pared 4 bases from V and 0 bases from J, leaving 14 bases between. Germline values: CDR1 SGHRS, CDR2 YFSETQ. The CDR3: CASSPGGQFSYEQYF. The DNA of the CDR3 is TGCGCCAGCAGCCCCGGGGGACAGTTCTCCTACGAGCAGTACTTC.

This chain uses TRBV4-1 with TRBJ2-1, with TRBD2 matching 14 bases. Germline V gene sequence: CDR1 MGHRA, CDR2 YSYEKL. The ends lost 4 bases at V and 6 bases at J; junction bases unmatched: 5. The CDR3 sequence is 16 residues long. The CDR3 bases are TGCGCCAGCAGCCCGACTAGCGGGAGGGGGATCAATGAGCAGTTCTTC. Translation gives CASSPTSGRGINEQFF.

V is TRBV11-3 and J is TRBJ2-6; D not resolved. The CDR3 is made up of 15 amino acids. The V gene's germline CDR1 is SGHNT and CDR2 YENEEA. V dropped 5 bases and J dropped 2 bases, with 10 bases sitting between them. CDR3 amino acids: CASSDGYPGANVLTF. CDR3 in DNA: TGTGCCAGCAGCGACGGGTACCCTGGGGCCAACGTCCTGACTTTC.

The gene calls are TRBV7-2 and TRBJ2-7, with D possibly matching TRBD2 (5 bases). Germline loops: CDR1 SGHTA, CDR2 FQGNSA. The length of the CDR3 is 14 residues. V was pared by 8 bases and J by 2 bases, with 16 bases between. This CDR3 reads CASAPLAFPYEQYF. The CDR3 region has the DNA TGTGCCAGCGCCCCTCTAGCCTTCCCCTACGAGCAGTACTTC.

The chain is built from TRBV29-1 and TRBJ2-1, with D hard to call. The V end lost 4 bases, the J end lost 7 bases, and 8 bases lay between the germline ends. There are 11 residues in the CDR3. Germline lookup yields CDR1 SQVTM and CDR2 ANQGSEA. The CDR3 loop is CSVVAVNEQFF. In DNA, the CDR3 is TGCAGCGTTGTGGCAGTTAATGAGCAGTTCTTC.

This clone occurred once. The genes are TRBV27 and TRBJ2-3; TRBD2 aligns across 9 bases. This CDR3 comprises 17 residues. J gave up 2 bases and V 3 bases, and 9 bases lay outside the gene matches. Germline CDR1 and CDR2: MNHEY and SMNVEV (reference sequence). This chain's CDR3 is CASSLYASGKNTDTQYF. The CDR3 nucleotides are TGTGCCAGCAGTTTGTATGCTAGCGGGAAAAACACAGATACGCAGTATTTT.

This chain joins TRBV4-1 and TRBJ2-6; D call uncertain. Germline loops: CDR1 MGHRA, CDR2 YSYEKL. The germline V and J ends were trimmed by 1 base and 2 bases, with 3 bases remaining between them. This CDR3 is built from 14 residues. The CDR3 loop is CASSQVAGANVLTF. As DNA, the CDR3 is TGCGCCAGCAGCCAAGTAGCTGGGGCCAACGTCCTGACTTTC.

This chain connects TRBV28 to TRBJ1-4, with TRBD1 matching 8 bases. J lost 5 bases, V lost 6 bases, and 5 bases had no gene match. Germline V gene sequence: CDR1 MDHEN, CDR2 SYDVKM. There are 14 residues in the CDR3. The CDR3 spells CASSSDRENEKLFF. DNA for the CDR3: TGTGCCAGCAGCTCGGACAGGGAAAATGAAAAACTGTTTTTT.

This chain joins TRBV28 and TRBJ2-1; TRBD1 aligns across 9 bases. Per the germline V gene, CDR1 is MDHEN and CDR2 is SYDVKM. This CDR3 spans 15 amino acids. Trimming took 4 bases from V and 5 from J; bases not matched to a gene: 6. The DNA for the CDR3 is TGTGCCAGCAGTTCTCCCGGGACAGGGAACAATGAGCAGTTCTTC. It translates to CASSSPGTGNNEQFF.

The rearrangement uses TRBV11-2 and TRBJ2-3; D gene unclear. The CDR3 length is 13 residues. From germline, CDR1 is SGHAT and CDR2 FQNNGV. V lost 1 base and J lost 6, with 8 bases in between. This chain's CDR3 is CASSLGSTDTQYF. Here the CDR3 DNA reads TGTGCCAGCAGCTTAGGCAGTACGGATACGCAGTATTTT.

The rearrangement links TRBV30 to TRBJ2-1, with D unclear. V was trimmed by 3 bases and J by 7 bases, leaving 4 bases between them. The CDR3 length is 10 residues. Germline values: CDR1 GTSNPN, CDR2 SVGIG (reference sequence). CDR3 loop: CAWRLNEQFF. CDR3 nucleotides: TGTGCCTGGAGGTTAAATGAGCAGTTCTTC.

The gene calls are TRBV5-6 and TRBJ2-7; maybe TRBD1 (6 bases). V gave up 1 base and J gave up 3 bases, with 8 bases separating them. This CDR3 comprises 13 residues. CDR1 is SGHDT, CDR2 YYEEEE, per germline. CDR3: CASSLLQGYEQYF. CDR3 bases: TGTGCCAGCAGCTTGTTACAGGGCTACGAGCAGTACTTC. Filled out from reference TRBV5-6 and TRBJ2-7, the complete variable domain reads DAGVTQSPTHLIKTRGQQVTLRCSPKSGHDTVSWYQQALGQGPQFIFQYYEEEERQRGNFPDRFSGHQFPNYSSELNVNALLLGDSALYLCASSLLQGYEQYFGPGTRLTVT.

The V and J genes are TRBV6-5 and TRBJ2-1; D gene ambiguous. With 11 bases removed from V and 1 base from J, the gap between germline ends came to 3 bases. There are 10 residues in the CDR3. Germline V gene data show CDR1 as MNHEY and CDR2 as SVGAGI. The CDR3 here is CARSYNEQFF. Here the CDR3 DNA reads TGTGCCCGGTCCTACAATGAGCAGTTCTTC.

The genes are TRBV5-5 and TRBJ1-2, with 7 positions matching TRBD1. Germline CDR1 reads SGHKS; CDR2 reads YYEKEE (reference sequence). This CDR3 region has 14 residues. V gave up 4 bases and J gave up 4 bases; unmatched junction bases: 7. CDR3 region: CASSLGGTAYGYTF. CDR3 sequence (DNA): TGTGCCAGCAGCCTGGGTGGGACAGCCTATGGCTACACCTTC.

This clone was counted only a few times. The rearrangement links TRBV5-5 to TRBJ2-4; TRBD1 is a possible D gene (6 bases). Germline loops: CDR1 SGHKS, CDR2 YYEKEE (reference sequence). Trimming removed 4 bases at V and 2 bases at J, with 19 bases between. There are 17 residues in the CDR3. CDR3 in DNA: TGTGCCAGCAGCCGTGGGGCCCCCGGGACAACCAAAAACATTCAGTACTTC. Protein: CASSRGAPGTTKNIQYF.

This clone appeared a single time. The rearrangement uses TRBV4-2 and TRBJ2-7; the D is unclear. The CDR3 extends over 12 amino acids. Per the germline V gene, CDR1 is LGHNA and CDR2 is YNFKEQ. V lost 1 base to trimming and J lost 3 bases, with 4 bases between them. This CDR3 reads CASSQGVYEQYF. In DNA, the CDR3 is TGTGCCAGCAGCCAAGGCGTCTACGAGCAGTACTTC.

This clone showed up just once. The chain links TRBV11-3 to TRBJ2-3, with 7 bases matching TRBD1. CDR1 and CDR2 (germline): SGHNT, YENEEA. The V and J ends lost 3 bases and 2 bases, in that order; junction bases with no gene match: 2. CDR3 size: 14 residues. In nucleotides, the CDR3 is TGTGCCAGCAGCTTGGGACAGATCACAGATACGCAGTATTTT. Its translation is CASSLGQITDTQYF.

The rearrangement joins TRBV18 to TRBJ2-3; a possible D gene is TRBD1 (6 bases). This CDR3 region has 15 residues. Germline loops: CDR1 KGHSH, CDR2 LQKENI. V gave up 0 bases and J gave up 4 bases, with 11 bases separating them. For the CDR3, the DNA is TGTGCCAGCTCACCACCGGGGGCAGTCGCAGATACGCAGTATTTT. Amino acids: CASSPPGAVADTQYF.

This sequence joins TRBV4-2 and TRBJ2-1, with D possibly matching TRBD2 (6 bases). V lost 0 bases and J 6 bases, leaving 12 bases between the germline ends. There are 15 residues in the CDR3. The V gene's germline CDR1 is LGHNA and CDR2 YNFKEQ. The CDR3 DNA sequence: TGTGCCAGCAGCCAAGATTTCAGGGACTTCAATGAGCAGTTCTTC. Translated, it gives CASSQDFRDFNEQFF.

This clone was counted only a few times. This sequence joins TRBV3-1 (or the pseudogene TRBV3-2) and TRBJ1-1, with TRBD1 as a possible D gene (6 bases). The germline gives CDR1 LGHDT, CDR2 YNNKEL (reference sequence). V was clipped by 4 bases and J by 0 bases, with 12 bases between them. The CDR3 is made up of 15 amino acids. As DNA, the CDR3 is TGTGCCAGCAGCCGAGGGAGGGGGATGAACACTGAAGCTTTCTTT. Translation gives CASSRGRGMNTEAFF.

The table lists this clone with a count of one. CDR3 amino acids: CASSQDWQEGPNNEQFF. Here the CDR3 DNA reads TGCGCCAGCAGCCAAGATTGGCAGGAGGGGCCGAACAATGAGCAGTTCTTC. V and J are TRBV4-3 and TRBJ2-1; a weak D match, TRBD2 (6 bases). Germline CDR1 LGHNA, CDR2 YSLEER. The CDR3 extends over 17 amino acids. The V end lost 0 bases, the J end lost 5 bases, and 17 bases lay between the germline ends.

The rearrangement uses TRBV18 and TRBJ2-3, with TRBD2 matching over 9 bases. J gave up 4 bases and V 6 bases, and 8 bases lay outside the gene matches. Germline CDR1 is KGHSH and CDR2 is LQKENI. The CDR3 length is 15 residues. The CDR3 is CASSPWSGRSDTQYF. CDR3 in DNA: TGTGCCAGCTCCCCATGGAGCGGGAGGTCAGATACGCAGTATTTT.

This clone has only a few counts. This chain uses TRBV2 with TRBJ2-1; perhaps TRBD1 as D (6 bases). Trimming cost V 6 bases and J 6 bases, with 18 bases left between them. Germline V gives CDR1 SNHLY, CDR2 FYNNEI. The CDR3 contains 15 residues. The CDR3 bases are TGTGCCAGCAGCGACCCCCCGCTGGGGGCCAATGAGCAGTTCTTC. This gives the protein CASSDPPLGANEQFF.

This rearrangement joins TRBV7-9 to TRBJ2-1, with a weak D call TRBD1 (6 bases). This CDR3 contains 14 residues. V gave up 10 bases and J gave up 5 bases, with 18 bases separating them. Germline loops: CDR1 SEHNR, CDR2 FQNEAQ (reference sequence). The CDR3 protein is CATGKRDTHNEQFF. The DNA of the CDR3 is TGTGCCACCGGAAAAAGGGACACACACAATGAGCAGTTCTTC.